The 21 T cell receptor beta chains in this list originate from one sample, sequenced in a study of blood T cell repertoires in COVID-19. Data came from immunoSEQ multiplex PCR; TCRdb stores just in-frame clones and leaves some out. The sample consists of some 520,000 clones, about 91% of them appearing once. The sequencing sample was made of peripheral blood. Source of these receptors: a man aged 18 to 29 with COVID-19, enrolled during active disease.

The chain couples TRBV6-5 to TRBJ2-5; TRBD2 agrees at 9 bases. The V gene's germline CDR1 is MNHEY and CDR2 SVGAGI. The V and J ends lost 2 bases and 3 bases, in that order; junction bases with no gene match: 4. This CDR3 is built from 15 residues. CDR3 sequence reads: CASSYTGLAKETQYF. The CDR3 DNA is TGTGCCAGCAGTTACACAGGACTAGCGAAAGAGACCCAGTACTTC.

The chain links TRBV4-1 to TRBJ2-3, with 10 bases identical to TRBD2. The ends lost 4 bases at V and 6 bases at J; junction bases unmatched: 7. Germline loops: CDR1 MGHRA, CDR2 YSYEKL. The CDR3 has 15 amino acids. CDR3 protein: CASSPSGGVRDTQYF. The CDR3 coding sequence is TGCGCCAGCAGCCCAAGCGGGGGGGTCCGGGATACGCAGTATTTT.

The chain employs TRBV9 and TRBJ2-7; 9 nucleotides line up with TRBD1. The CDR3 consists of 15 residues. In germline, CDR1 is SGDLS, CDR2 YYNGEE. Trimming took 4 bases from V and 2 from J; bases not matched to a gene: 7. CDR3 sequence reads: CASSYRDRVPYEQYF. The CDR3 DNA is TGTGCCAGCAGCTACCGGGACAGGGTCCCCTACGAGCAGTACTTC. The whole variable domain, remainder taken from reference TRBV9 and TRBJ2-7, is DSGVTQTPKHLITATGQRVTLRCSPRSGDLSVYWYQQSLDQGLQFLIQYYNGEERAKGNILERFSAQQFPDLHSELNLSSLELGDSALYFCASSYRDRVPYEQYFGPGTRLTVT.

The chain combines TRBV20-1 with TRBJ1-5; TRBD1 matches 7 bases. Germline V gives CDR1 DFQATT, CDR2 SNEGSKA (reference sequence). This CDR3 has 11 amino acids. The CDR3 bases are TGCAGGGGACAGAACAATCAGCCCCAGCATTTT. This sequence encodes CRGQNNQPQHF.

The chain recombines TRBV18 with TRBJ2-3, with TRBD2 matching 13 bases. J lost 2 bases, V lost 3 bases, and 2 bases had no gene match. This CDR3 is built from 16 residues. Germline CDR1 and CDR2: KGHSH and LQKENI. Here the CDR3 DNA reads TGTGCCAGCTCACCGACTAGCGGGAGGAACACAGATACGCAGTATTTT. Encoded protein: CASSPTSGRNTDTQYF.

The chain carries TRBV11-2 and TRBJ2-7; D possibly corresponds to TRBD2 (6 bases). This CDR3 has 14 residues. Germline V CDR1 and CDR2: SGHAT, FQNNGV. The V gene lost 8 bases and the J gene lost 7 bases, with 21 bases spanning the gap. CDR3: CASRRDSLMVEQYF. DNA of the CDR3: TGTGCCAGCCGCCGGGACTCCCTTATGGTTGAGCAGTACTTC.

In nucleotides, the CDR3 is TGTGCCAGCAGTCGGGGGACCGGCTACACCTTC. It is translated as CASSRGTGYTF. The chain has TRBV28 and TRBJ1-2, with D perhaps TRBD1 (5 bases). From germline, CDR1 is MDHEN and CDR2 SYDVKM. The CDR3 spans 11 residues. V was clipped by 5 bases and J by 8 bases, with 9 bases between them.

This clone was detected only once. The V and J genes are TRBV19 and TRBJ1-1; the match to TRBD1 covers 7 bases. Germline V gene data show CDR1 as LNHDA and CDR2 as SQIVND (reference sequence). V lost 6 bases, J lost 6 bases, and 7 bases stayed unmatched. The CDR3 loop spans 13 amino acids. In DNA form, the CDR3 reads TGTGCCAGTAGGGTTTACAGGGGCTCTGAAGCTTTCTTT. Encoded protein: CASRVYRGSEAFF.

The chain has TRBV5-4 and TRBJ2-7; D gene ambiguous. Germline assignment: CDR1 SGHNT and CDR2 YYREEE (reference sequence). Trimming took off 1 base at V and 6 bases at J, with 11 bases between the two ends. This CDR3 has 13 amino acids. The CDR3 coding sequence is TGTGCCAGCAGCTTGAGCCCAACCGCCGAGCAGTACTTC. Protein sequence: CASSLSPTAEQYF.

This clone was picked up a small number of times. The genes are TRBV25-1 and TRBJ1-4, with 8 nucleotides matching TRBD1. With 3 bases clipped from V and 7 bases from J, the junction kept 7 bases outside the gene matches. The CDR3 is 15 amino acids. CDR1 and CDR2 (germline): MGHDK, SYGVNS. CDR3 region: CASSEDRVAGEKLFF. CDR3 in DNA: TGTGCCAGCAGTGAGGACAGGGTGGCTGGTGAAAAACTGTTTTTT.

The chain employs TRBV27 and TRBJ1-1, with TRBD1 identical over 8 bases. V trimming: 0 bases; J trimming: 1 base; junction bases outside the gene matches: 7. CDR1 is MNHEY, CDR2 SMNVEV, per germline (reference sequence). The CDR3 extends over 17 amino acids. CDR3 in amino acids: CASSLSAGGAKNTEAFF. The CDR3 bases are TGTGCCAGCAGTTTATCAGCAGGGGGCGCGAAGAACACTGAAGCTTTCTTT.

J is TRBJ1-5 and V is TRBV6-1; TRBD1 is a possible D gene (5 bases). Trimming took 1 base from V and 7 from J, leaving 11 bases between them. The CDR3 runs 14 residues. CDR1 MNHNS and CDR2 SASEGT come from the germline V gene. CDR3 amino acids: CASSEGGAGQPQHF. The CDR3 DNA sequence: TGTGCCAGCAGTGAAGGGGGCGCAGGGCAGCCCCAGCATTTT.

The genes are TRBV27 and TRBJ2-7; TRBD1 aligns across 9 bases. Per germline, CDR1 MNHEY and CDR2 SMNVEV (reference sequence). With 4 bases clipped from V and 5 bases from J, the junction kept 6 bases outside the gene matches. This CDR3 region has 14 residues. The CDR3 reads CASSYRQGVHEQYF. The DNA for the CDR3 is TGTGCCAGCAGTTACCGACAGGGGGTACACGAGCAGTACTTC.

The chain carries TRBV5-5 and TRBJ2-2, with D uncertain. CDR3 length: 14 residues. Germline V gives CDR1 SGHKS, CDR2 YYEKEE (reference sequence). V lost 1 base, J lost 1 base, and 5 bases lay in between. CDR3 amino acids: CASSLRWNTGELFF. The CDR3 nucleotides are TGTGCCAGCAGCTTGCGGTGGAACACCGGGGAGCTGTTTTTT.

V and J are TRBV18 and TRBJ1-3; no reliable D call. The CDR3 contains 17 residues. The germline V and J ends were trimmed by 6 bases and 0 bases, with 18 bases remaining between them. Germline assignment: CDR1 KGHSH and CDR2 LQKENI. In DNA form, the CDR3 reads TGTGCCAGCTCTAGCTACGGAGAGGCCGTCTCTGGAAACACCATATATTTT. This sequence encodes CASSSYGEAVSGNTIYF.

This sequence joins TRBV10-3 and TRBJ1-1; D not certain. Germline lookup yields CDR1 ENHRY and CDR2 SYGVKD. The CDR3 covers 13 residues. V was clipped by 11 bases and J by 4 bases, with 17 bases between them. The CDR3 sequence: CASDPGGLTEAFF. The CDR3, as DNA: TGTGCCTCAGACCCGGGAGGCCTCACTGAAGCTTTCTTT.

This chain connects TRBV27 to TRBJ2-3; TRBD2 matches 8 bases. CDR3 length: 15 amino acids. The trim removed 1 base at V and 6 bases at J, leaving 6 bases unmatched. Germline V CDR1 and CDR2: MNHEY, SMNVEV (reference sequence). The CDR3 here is CASSLLRAGDDTQYF. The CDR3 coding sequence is TGTGCCAGCAGTTTATTACGAGCGGGAGACGATACGCAGTATTTT.

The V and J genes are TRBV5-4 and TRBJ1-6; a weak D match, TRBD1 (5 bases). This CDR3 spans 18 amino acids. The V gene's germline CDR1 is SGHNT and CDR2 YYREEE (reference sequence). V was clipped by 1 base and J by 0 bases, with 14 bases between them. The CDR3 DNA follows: TGTGCCAGCAGCTTGAAGCAGGGAAAAACCTCCTATAATTCACCCCTCCACTTT. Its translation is CASSLKQGKTSYNSPLHF.

CDR3 sequence reads: CASSLGLSVLVYF. CDR3 bases: TGTGCCAGCAGTCTGGGACTGTCGGTTCTAGTATATTTT. The chain is built from TRBV12-3 or TRBV12-4 and TRBJ1-3; possibly TRBD1 for D (5 bases). The CDR3 length is 13 residues. V lost 5 bases and J 14 bases, leaving 19 bases between the germline ends.

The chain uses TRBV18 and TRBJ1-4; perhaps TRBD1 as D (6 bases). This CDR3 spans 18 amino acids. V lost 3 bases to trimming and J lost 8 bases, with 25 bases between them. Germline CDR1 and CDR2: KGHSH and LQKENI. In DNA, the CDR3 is TGTGCCAGCTCACCTCGGACCGGGACATTGGCATGGGTAGAAAAACTGTTTTTT. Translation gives CASSPRTGTLAWVEKLFF.

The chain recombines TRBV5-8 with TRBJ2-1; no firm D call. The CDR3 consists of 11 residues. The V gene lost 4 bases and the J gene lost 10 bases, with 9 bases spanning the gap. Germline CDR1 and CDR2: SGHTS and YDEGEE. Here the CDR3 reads CASSRASEQFF. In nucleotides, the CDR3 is TGTGCCAGCAGCCGCGCCTCAGAGCAGTTCTTC.